This T cell receptor beta chain came from a study of cytomegalovirus exposure and HLA in healthy donors. The CDR3 totals 15 residues. The V and J ends lost 4 bases and 1 base respectively, with 14 bases between them. The V gene's germline CDR1 is MGHRA and CDR2 YSYEKL. Study-wide results and caveats: A later analysis linked a missense DCLRE1C variant to TCR beta V- and J-gene trimming.

This clone was picked up a small number of times. Its antigen is not identified. Primers for the PCR totalled 60 Vbeta and 13 Jbeta. Sequencing used immunoSEQ multiplex PCR; TCRdb keeps in-frame clones, though not all of them. The sample shows 150,000 to 200,000 clones, more than 60% of them seen only once. This TCR was sampled from a female donor in good health and CMV-seronegative. Material for sequencing was PBMCs. The chain has TRBV4-1 and TRBJ2-7; D is ambiguous. The CDR3 region is CASSPTGSPSYEQYF. DNA for the CDR3: TGCGCCAGCAGCCCAACCGGGTCTCCTTCCTACGAGCAGTACTTC.